This TCR beta chain is from a study of blood T cell repertoires in COVID-19. Study-level background: Sites across the United States, Italy and Spain contributed samples from acute and convalescent COVID-19. T cells, B-cell-depleted T cells, or PBMCs supplied cDNA or gDNA.

Only in-frame clones appear in the TCRdb table, and some are missing; sequencing was by immunoSEQ multiplex PCR. The sample consists of roughly 260,000 clones, under 90% of them appearing once. This CDR3 is built from 15 residues. Germline CDR1 and CDR2: SGDLS and YYNGEE. V was pared by 0 bases and J by 7 bases, with 3 bases of the junction left unmatched. The genes are TRBV9 and TRBJ2-1; 11 nucleotides align to TRBD2. The sequenced material came from peripheral blood. This TCR came from a woman aged 18-29 years with acute or convalescent COVID-19. The CDR3, as DNA: TGTGCCAGCAGCGTAGTAGCGGGAGGGCCTAATGAGCAGTTCTTC. Translating it yields CASSVVAGGPNEQFF.